A single sample gave rise to the 28 T cell receptor beta chains below, sequenced in a study of circulating CD8 cells and anti-PD-1 response in melanoma (TCRdb year 2020). Sequenced using a NextSeq 500. TCR libraries were prepared from roughly 15 ng of total RNA with the QIAseq Immune Repertoire RNA Library Kit, Human TCR Panel. TCRdb reworked the public reads: Q25 trimming with fastp, MiXCR clone assembly, productive beta chains retained. Here each entry gathers all rows of one CDR3 protein and keeps the most common genes and DNA. The sample has about 500 distinct CDR3 sequences on record, 6.5% of them singletons. The ten largest clones take up around 35% of the sample. Using a BD FACSAria II cell sorter, four subsets defined by PD-1 and/or TIGIT were sorted from live CD3+CD8+TCRalphabeta+ cells. Sequenced here: CD8+ T cells from PBMCs, sampled at baseline or after one month of anti-PD-1 therapy (not recorded which). The receptors come from a human donor with melanoma.

This chain links TRBV20-1 with TRBJ2-7; D tentatively reads TRBD1 or TRBD2 (6 bases each). This CDR3 has 17 amino acids. V dropped 7 bases and J dropped 0 bases, with 25 bases sitting between them. Germline values: CDR1 DFQATT, CDR2 SNEGSKA (reference sequence). The CDR3: CSVTASGVADFSYEQYF. The CDR3 nucleotides are TGCAGTGTCACGGCATCAGGGGTAGCGGATTTCTCCTACGAGCAGTACTTC.

The rearrangement links TRBV20-1 to TRBJ1-2; 7 nucleotides agree with TRBD1. The CDR3 loop spans 14 amino acids. Germline values: CDR1 DFQATT, CDR2 SNEGSKA (reference sequence). The V and J ends lost 5 bases and 2 bases, in that order; junction bases with no gene match: 8. In DNA, the CDR3 is TGCAGTGCTGCCAGACAGGGCGTGAACTATGGCTACACCTTC. Its translation is CSAARQGVNYGYTF.

By share, this clonotype ranks as large. This rearrangement joins TRBV20-1 to TRBJ2-1, with 9 bases matching TRBD2. Germline loops: CDR1 DFQATT, CDR2 SNEGSKA (reference sequence). CDR3 size: 14 residues. With 7 bases clipped from V and 12 bases from J, the junction kept 16 bases outside the gene matches. Here the CDR3 DNA reads TGCAGTGTTAAGAGCGGGGGGAACAATGAGTGGCAGTTCTTC. Encoded protein: CSVKSGGNNEWQFF.

This clonotype has just a few counts. V and J are TRBV28 and TRBJ2-1; D ambiguous. The germline gives CDR1 MDHEN, CDR2 SYDVKM. The CDR3 is 13 residues long. V lost 2 bases to trimming and J lost 8 bases, with 10 bases between them. The DNA for the CDR3 is TGTGCCAGCAGTTTAAACCAGTACCATGAGCAGTTCTTC. Amino acid sequence: CASSLNQYHEQFF.

This clonotype rates as hyperexpanded. The V gene is TRBV25-1, the J gene TRBJ2-1; the D is unclear. Trimming pared 2 bases from V and 8 bases from J, leaving 4 bases between. CDR3 length: 11 residues. CDR1 and CDR2 (germline): MGHDK, SYGVNS. CDR3 coding DNA: TGTGCCAGCAGTGAAGCGGATGAGCAGTTCTTC. As protein: CASSEADEQFF.

This clonotype counts as large (0.1 to 1%). CDR3 bases: TGTGCCAGCAGCTATGGGGTCTCTCAGGGCAATCAGCCCCAGCATTTT. This translates into CASSYGVSQGNQPQHF. This chain links TRBV7-2 with TRBJ1-5; no definite D call. The CDR3 extends over 16 amino acids. V was shortened by 4 bases and J by 2 bases, with 15 bases between the two germline ends. In germline, CDR1 is SGHTA, CDR2 FQGNSA.

By its share, this clonotype is medium-sized. This chain connects TRBV2 to TRBJ2-1; D perhaps matches TRBD1 (5 bases). Germline CDR1 SNHLY, CDR2 FYNNEI. V was pared by 4 bases and J by 7 bases, with 17 bases between. The length of the CDR3 is 15 residues. DNA of the CDR3: TGTGCCAGCAGTGTGACAGTTTTATATATGAATGAGCAGTTCTTC. Amino acid sequence: CASSVTVLYMNEQFF. Full variable domain (outside the CDR3, taken from reference TRBV2 and TRBJ2-1): EPEVTQTPSHQVTQMGQEVILRCVPISNHLYFYWYRQILGQKVEFLVSFYNNEISEKSEIFDDQFSVERPDGSNFTLKIRSTKLEDSAMYFCASSVTVLYMNEQFFGPGTRLTVL.

This clonotype is termed large (0.1 to 1%). This chain connects TRBV19 to TRBJ2-7, with D perhaps TRBD2 (6 bases). The V end lost 3 bases, the J end lost 0 bases, and 9 bases lay between the germline ends. Germline CDR1 and CDR2: LNHDA and SQIVND (reference sequence). CDR3 length: 14 amino acids. The CDR3: CASSMEGSSYEQYF. The DNA for the CDR3 is TGTGCCAGTAGTATGGAGGGAAGCTCCTACGAGCAGTACTTC.

In this sample, this clonotype is medium-sized. The V gene is TRBV20-1, the J gene TRBJ2-2; 8 nucleotides match TRBD2. The CDR3 is made up of 14 amino acids. V shed 3 bases and J 4 bases; nucleotides not matched to a gene: 4. CDR1 and CDR2 (germline): DFQATT, SNEGSKA (reference sequence). CDR3 residues: CSASGRGVTGELFF. The CDR3 DNA sequence: TGCAGTGCTAGTGGGCGGGGGGTCACCGGGGAGCTGTTTTTT.

This clonotype qualifies as medium-sized. The chain has TRBV28 and TRBJ1-5; TRBD1 agrees at 8 bases. V was pared by 4 bases and J by 4 bases, with 9 bases of the junction left unmatched. The CDR3 is 16 amino acids. Germline CDR1 is MDHEN and CDR2 is SYDVKM. The CDR3 nucleotides read TGTGCCAGCAGTTCACAGGGGGTGTTTGGAAATCAGCCCCAGCATTTT. Its protein product is CASSSQGVFGNQPQHF. The full variable domain, with the rest looked up from reference TRBV28 and TRBJ1-5, is DVKVTQSSRYLVKRTGEKVFLECVQDMDHENMFWYRQDPGLGLRLIYFSYDVKMKEKGDIPEGYSVSREKKERFSLILESASTNQTSMYLCASSSQGVFGNQPQHFGDGTRLSIL.

This clonotype is judged large (0.1 to 1%). The V call is TRBV19, the J call TRBJ1-2; 10 nucleotides line up with TRBD1. Germline loops: CDR1 LNHDA, CDR2 SQIVND (reference sequence). This CDR3 has 16 residues. V lost 3 bases to trimming and J lost 3 bases; unmatched junction nucleotides: 7. The chain's CDR3 is CASSMVGTGDYYGYTF. The CDR3 DNA sequence: TGTGCCAGTAGTATGGTGGGGACAGGGGACTACTATGGCTACACCTTC.

This clonotype is categorized as large. The chain has TRBV25-1 and TRBJ1-3; no definite D call. CDR1 is MGHDK and CDR2 is SYGVNS in the germline V gene. The V and J ends lost 0 bases and 4 bases respectively, with 16 bases between them. CDR3 length equals 17 residues. The CDR3 loop reads CASSEYGGPLLGNTIYF. DNA of the CDR3: TGTGCCAGCAGTGAATATGGTGGTCCCTTATTGGGAAACACCATATATTTT.

This clonotype is deemed medium-sized. This rearrangement joins TRBV5-6 to TRBJ2-3, with 7 bases fitting TRBD2. CDR1 and CDR2 (germline): SGHDT, YYEEEE. This CDR3 is built from 14 residues. J lost 1 base, V lost 4 bases, and 3 bases had no gene match. The CDR3 reads CASSRRGGTDTQYF. For the CDR3, the DNA is TGTGCCAGCAGCCGACGGGGGGGCACAGATACGCAGTATTTT. The full variable domain, in which reference TRBV5-6 and TRBJ2-3 provide the parts outside the CDR3, is DAGVTQSPTHLIKTRGQQVTLRCSPKSGHDTVSWYQQALGQGPQFIFQYYEEEERQRGNFPDRFSGHQFPNYSSELNVNALLLGDSALYLCASSRRGGTDTQYFGPGTRLTVL.

In this sample, this clonotype turned up a few times. This chain connects TRBV19 to TRBJ2-7; D gene ambiguous. Germline lookup yields CDR1 LNHDA and CDR2 SQIVND (reference sequence). The V end lost 5 bases, the J end lost 3 bases, and 11 bases lay between the germline ends. The CDR3 loop spans 13 amino acids. CDR3 in amino acids: CASSPDDGYEQYF. Written as DNA, the CDR3 is TGTGCCAGTAGTCCCGACGACGGCTACGAGCAGTACTTC.

This clonotype is large within its sample. The gene calls are TRBV12-5 and TRBJ2-2; 8 nucleotides align to TRBD1. The germline CDR1 and CDR2 sequences are LGHNT and FRNRAP. The V and J ends lost 2 bases and 5 bases, in that order; junction bases with no gene match: 13. The CDR3 is 18 amino acids. The CDR3 region has the DNA TGTGCTAGTGGTTTGCTATATCAGGGGGCGCGAGGGACCGGGGAGCTGTTTTTT. Its protein is CASGLLYQGARGTGELFF.

By frequency in the sample, this clonotype is large (0.1 to 1%). This chain connects TRBV27 to TRBJ1-5; tentative D call: TRBD1 (6 bases). The CDR3 is made up of 15 amino acids. CDR1 MNHEY and CDR2 SMNVEV come from the germline V gene (reference sequence). The V end was cut by 6 bases, the J end by 5 bases, with 17 bases between. The CDR3, as DNA: TGTGCCAGCAGCACAGGGCTTATGGGTGATCAGCCCCAGCATTTT. It specifies CASSTGLMGDQPQHF.

This clonotype is large (0.1 to 1%). The chain combines TRBV28 with TRBJ2-7; D unresolved. Germline V gives CDR1 MDHEN, CDR2 SYDVKM. The CDR3 runs to 11 residues. Trimming pared 3 bases from V and 5 bases from J, leaving 5 bases between. CDR3 coding DNA: TGTGCCAGCAGTTTCAGTAACGAGCAGTACTTC. Amino acids: CASSFSNEQYF.

By share, this clonotype ranks as large. This sequence joins TRBV12-3 or TRBV12-4 and TRBJ2-1; perhaps D is TRBD1 or TRBD2 (5 bases each). The CDR3 totals 13 residues. The V end lost 6 bases, the J end lost 4 bases, and 10 bases lay between the germline ends. CDR3 sequence reads: CASSRDPYNEQFF. CDR3 bases: TGTGCCAGCAGCAGGGACCCTTACAATGAGCAGTTCTTC.

The genes are TRBV20-1 and TRBJ2-1; TRBD2 is a possible D gene (6 bases). Germline CDR1 is DFQATT and CDR2 is SNEGSKA (reference sequence). CDR3 length: 15 amino acids. V lost 0 bases to trimming and J lost 3 bases, with 12 bases between them. The CDR3 DNA sequence: TGCAGTGCTAGAGAACCGGGACTCGACTACAATGAGCAGTTCTTC. Residues: CSAREPGLDYNEQFF.

In its sample, this clonotype is large (0.1 to 1%). This chain connects TRBV29-1 to TRBJ2-1, with 9 bases identical to TRBD2. CDR1 is SQVTM and CDR2 is ANQGSEA in the germline V gene. V trimming: 3 bases; J trimming: 7 bases; junction bases outside the gene matches: 7. CDR3 length: 14 residues. The CDR3 nucleotides read TGCAGCGTTGATTTTAGCGGGAGTGGAAATGAGCAGTTCTTC. It yields the protein CSVDFSGSGNEQFF.

In its sample, this clonotype ranks as large. The chain has TRBV5-5 and TRBJ2-5, with unresolved D. V was clipped by 4 bases and J by 3 bases, with 7 bases between them. The germline V gene encodes CDR1 SGHKS and CDR2 YYEKEE (reference sequence). This CDR3 has 12 amino acids. The CDR3 nucleotides read TGTGCCAGCAGCACCGAGGAAGAGACCCAGTACTTC. Its protein product is CASSTEEETQYF.

This clonotype is categorized as large. The chain has TRBV7-3 and TRBJ2-1; D is unclear. This CDR3 contains 15 residues. The V gene lost 2 bases and the J gene lost 3 bases, with 11 bases spanning the gap. Germline loops: CDR1 SGHTA, CDR2 FQGTGA. CDR3 protein: CASSLAPAVYNEQFF. CDR3 in DNA: TGTGCCAGCAGCTTAGCCCCGGCAGTCTACAATGAGCAGTTCTTC.

This clonotype was recorded only once. Since a much larger clone is just one base distant, this may be a read error. The chain links TRBV3-1 to TRBJ2-7, with D unclear. Germline values: CDR1 LGHDT, CDR2 YNNKEL (reference sequence). CDR3 length equals 11 residues. The CDR3: CANSQAYEQYF. DNA for the CDR3: TGTGCCAACAGCCAAGCCTACGAGCAGTACTTC.

This clonotype is deemed medium-sized. The V and J genes are TRBV3-1 and TRBJ2-7, with D hard to call. Per the germline V gene, CDR1 is LGHDT and CDR2 is YNNKEL (reference sequence). Trimming left V 1 base short and J 2 bases short, with 0 bases between. CDR3 length: 11 residues. The CDR3 sequence is CASSQAYEQYF. CDR3 nucleotides: TGTGCCAGCAGCCAAGCCTACGAGCAGTACTTC.

This clonotype is judged medium-sized. The genes are TRBV28 and TRBJ1-1, with 7 positions matching TRBD1. Germline V lookup: CDR1 MDHEN, CDR2 SYDVKM. The CDR3 sequence is 16 residues long. Trimming at V came to 10 bases and at J to 4 bases, leaving 18 bases not matched to a gene. The CDR3 DNA sequence: TGTGCCACGACCACTCCGACAGGGCGTGCTGGCACTGAAGCTTTCTTT. Its translation is CATTTPTGRAGTEAFF.

This clonotype is termed medium-sized. V gene TRBV14 combines with J gene TRBJ2-7; 9 bases line up with TRBD1. There are 17 residues in the CDR3. The germline CDR1 and CDR2 sequences are SGHDN and FVKESK. V shed 0 bases and J 7 bases; nucleotides not matched to a gene: 13. The CDR3 region is CASSQEYSTGGFREQYF. The CDR3 DNA follows: TGTGCCAGCAGCCAAGAATACTCGACAGGGGGATTTCGAGAGCAGTACTTC.

This chain connects TRBV19 to TRBJ1-1; D is undetermined. Germline V CDR1 and CDR2: LNHDA, SQIVND (reference sequence). Deletions cut 0 bases from V and 8 bases from J, with 10 bases between. The CDR3 sequence is 13 residues long. Here the CDR3 DNA reads TGTGCCAGTAGTATAGATCTAAGCACCGAAGCTTTCTTT. It codes for CASSIDLSTEAFF.

This clonotype appeared a few times. Without the conserved terminal phenylalanine or tryptophan, this CDR3 likely stems from a read error. The rearrangement joins TRBV7-2 to TRBJ2-1; a weak D match, TRBD2 (5 bases). There are 15 residues in the CDR3. Looked up from germline, CDR1 is SGHTA and CDR2 is FQGNSA. V was trimmed by 4 bases and J by 3 bases, leaving 13 bases between them. Here the CDR3 reads CASSSWAGDYNEQFL. The CDR3 DNA is TGTGCCAGCAGCTCGTGGGCGGGCGACTACAATGAGCAGTTCCTC.